The next 20 T cell receptor beta chains were all read from a single sample in a study of blood T cell repertoires in COVID-19. Libraries were prepared by immunoSEQ multiplex PCR; TCRdb keeps only in-frame clonotypes and omits some of them. The sample lists roughly 74,000 clones, just over 85% occurring once. The specimen was peripheral blood. The receptors come from a woman aged 80 or older with active or convalescent COVID-19.

The V gene is TRBV6-6, the J gene TRBJ2-7, with 7 positions matching TRBD1. The J segment lost 5 bases and the V segment lost 5 bases, leaving 12 bases of the junction unmatched. The germline V gene has CDR1 MNHNY and CDR2 SVGAGI (reference sequence). CDR3 length: 15 residues. The CDR3 here is CASSARQGVLHEQYF. CDR3 bases: TGTGCCAGCAGTGCCAGACAGGGAGTTCTCCACGAGCAGTACTTC.

The V call is TRBV5-5, the J call TRBJ1-4; D perhaps matches TRBD1 (5 bases). V was clipped by 1 base and J by 0 bases, with 13 bases between them. Looked up from germline, CDR1 is SGHKS and CDR2 is YYEKEE (reference sequence). CDR3 length: 17 residues. Here the CDR3 DNA reads TGTGCCAGCAGCTTGTGGGGGAGGGGAGCAACTAATGAAAAACTGTTTTTT. It codes for CASSLWGRGATNEKLFF. The full variable domain, completed using reference TRBV5-5 and TRBJ1-4, is DAGVTQSPTHLIKTRGQQVTLRCSPISGHKSVSWYQQVLGQGPQFIFQYYEKEERGRGNFPDRFSARQFPNYSSELNVNALLLGDSALYLCASSLWGRGATNEKLFFGSGTQLSVL.

The chain carries TRBV15 and TRBJ1-6; no definite D call. Trimming cost V 8 bases and J 2 bases, with 4 bases left between them. This CDR3 spans 12 amino acids. The V gene's germline CDR1 is LNHNV and CDR2 YYDKDF (reference sequence). This CDR3 is CATGPYNSPLHF. CDR3 DNA: TGTGCCACCGGGCCCTATAATTCACCCCTCCACTTT.

The rearrangement links TRBV4-3 to TRBJ2-1; 9 bases fit TRBD2. Germline CDR1 and CDR2: LGHNA and YSLEER. The CDR3 extends over 16 amino acids. V was clipped by 2 bases and J by 12 bases; unmatched bases: 14. The CDR3 DNA follows: TGCGCCAGCAGCCAATGGGGGCGGGAGGGCCTTATCGGGCAGTTCTTC. It translates to CASSQWGREGLIGQFF.

This rearrangement joins TRBV14 to TRBJ2-3; a possible D gene is TRBD2 (5 bases). CDR3 length: 13 amino acids. Trimming took off 6 bases at V and 0 bases at J, with 7 bases between the two ends. Germline V gene data show CDR1 as SGHDN and CDR2 as FVKESK. The CDR3 reads CASSWTSTDTQYF. Written as DNA, the CDR3 is TGTGCCAGCAGTTGGACTAGCACAGATACGCAGTATTTT. Full variable domain (outside the CDR3, taken from reference TRBV14 and TRBJ2-3): EAGVTQFPSHSVIEKGQTVTLRCDPISGHDNLYWYRRVMGKEIKFLLHFVKESKQDESGMPNNRFLAERTGGTYSTLKVQPAELEDSGVYFCASSWTSTDTQYFGPGTRLTVL.

The chain uses TRBV7-9 and TRBJ1-3, with D tentatively TRBD1 (5 bases). This CDR3 has 18 residues. Germline loops: CDR1 SEHNR, CDR2 FQNEAQ (reference sequence). The ends were cut back, 1 base at V and 0 bases at J, with 16 bases in the middle. Here the CDR3 reads CASSLDGARDFSGNTIYF. CDR3 DNA: TGTGCCAGCAGCTTAGATGGAGCCAGGGACTTCTCTGGAAACACCATATATTTT.

This chain links TRBV18 with TRBJ2-3; TRBD1 matches 11 bases. Germline CDR1 is KGHSH and CDR2 is LQKENI. This CDR3 region has 17 residues. Trimming at V came to 3 bases and at J to 2 bases, leaving 7 bases not matched to a gene. CDR3 in amino acids: CASSPRTGGEYTDTQYF. The CDR3 DNA reads TGTGCCAGCTCACCCCGGACAGGGGGCGAGTACACAGATACGCAGTATTTT.

The V and J genes are TRBV6-5 and TRBJ1-6; 7 bases fit TRBD1. CDR1 and CDR2 (germline): MNHEY, SVGAGI. Trimming at V came to 8 bases and at J to 6 bases, leaving 7 bases not matched to a gene. This CDR3 is 14 amino acids long. CDR3 DNA: TGTGCCAGCCACCGAGGACAGGCTAATTCACCCCTCCACTTT. This gives the protein CASHRGQANSPLHF.

The V and J genes are TRBV5-1 and TRBJ1-6; weak D call: TRBD1 (6 bases). Trimming stripped 7 bases from V and 6 bases from J, with 11 bases between. The germline V gene encodes CDR1 SGHRS and CDR2 YFSETQ. The CDR3 spans 13 residues. This CDR3 is CASGDTRNSPLHF. The DNA of the CDR3 is TGCGCCAGCGGGGACACTCGTAATTCACCCCTCCACTTT.

The V gene is TRBV30, the J gene TRBJ2-1; D gene ambiguous. The length of the CDR3 is 12 residues. Trimming pared 1 base from V and 6 bases from J, leaving 7 bases between. The germline V gene has CDR1 GTSNPN and CDR2 SVGIG (reference sequence). The CDR3, as DNA: TGTGCCTGGAGTGCTACCTTCAATGAGCAGTTCTTC. The encoded protein is CAWSATFNEQFF.

This sequence joins TRBV7-9 and TRBJ2-3, with 9 positions matching TRBD2. The germline gives CDR1 SEHNR, CDR2 FQNEAQ (reference sequence). The CDR3 has 13 residues. The V gene end was trimmed by 4 bases and the J gene end by 6 bases; junction bases not matched to a gene: 2. CDR3 residues: CASSYAGGDTQYF. The CDR3 DNA reads as TGTGCCAGCAGCTACGCGGGGGGGGATACGCAGTATTTT.

This clone was seen only a few times. This chain uses TRBV7-8 with TRBJ2-2; TRBD2 might be the D (6 bases). V dropped 0 bases and J dropped 1 base, with 6 bases sitting between them. Per the germline V gene, CDR1 is SGHVS and CDR2 is FQNEAQ. The CDR3 consists of 15 residues. In DNA, the CDR3 is TGTGCCAGCAGCTTAGCCGGGGGGAACACCGGGGAGCTGTTTTTT. Its protein product is CASSLAGGNTGELFF.

The J gene is TRBJ1-6, the V gene TRBV7-2; 8 bases agree with TRBD1. The junction had 2 bases not matched to a gene; V was cut back by 3 bases and J by 7 bases. The V gene's germline CDR1 is SGHTA and CDR2 FQGNSA. The CDR3 spans 14 residues. The CDR3 DNA follows: TGTGCCAGCAGCTTGGGACAGGAGAATTCACCCCTCCACTTT. It is translated as CASSLGQENSPLHF.

The chain couples TRBV7-2 to TRBJ2-3; the D gene is possibly TRBD2 (5 bases). The CDR3 consists of 15 residues. V lost 4 bases and J 0 bases, leaving 11 bases between the germline ends. The germline gives CDR1 SGHTA, CDR2 FQGNSA. The CDR3 loop reads CASSYESGSTDTQYF. The CDR3 nucleotides read TGTGCCAGCAGCTACGAATCGGGAAGCACAGATACGCAGTATTTT. The full variable domain, completed using reference TRBV7-2 and TRBJ2-3, is GAGVSQSPSNKVTEKGKDVELRCDPISGHTALYWYRQSLGQGLEFLIYFQGNSAPDKSGLPSDRFSAERTGGSVSTLTIQRTQQEDSAVYLCASSYESGSTDTQYFGPGTRLTVL.

J is TRBJ2-1 and V is TRBV19; 8 positions match TRBD1. Per the germline V gene, CDR1 is LNHDA and CDR2 is SQIVND (reference sequence). Losses at the gene ends were 8 bases for V and 6 bases for J; bases not matched to a gene: 6. The CDR3 is 13 residues long. CDR3 bases: TGTGCCAGTCACATGGGACAGGTCAATGAGCAGTTCTTC. It yields the protein CASHMGQVNEQFF. Combining the CDR3 with reference TRBV19 and TRBJ2-1 gives the whole variable domain DGGITQSPKYLFRKEGQNVTLSCEQNLNHDAMYWYRQDPGQGLRLIYYSQIVNDFQKGDIAEGYSVSREKKESFPLTVTSAQKNPTAFYLCASHMGQVNEQFFGPGTRLTVL.

This chain uses TRBV27 with TRBJ2-7; TRBD1 aligns across 10 bases. Germline values: CDR1 MNHEY, CDR2 SMNVEV (reference sequence). This CDR3 is 16 amino acids long. The junction had 8 bases not matched to a gene; V was cut back by 3 bases and J by 3 bases. The CDR3 protein is CASSLGTGAQVYEQYF. DNA of the CDR3: TGTGCCAGCAGTTTGGGGACAGGGGCCCAAGTCTACGAGCAGTACTTC.

V is TRBV5-1 and J is TRBJ1-6; 9 nucleotides match TRBD1. CDR3 size: 14 residues. Germline lookup yields CDR1 SGHRS and CDR2 YFSETQ. V dropped 4 bases and J dropped 6; count of bases not matched to a gene: 2. CDR3 DNA sequence: TGCGCCAGCAGCCAGGACAGGGGTAATTCACCCCTCCACTTT. Protein: CASSQDRGNSPLHF. The variable domain in full, completed from reference TRBV5-1 and TRBJ1-6, reads KAGVTQTPRYLIKTRGQQVTLSCSPISGHRSVSWYQQTPGQGLQFLFEYFSETQRNKGNFPGRFSGRQFSNSRSEMNVSTLELGDSALYLCASSQDRGNSPLHFGNGTRLTVT.

CDR3 in DNA: TGTGCCAGCAGAAGGGACATCGGCAACACTGAAGCTTTCTTT. Translating gives CASRRDIGNTEAFF. This chain links TRBV6-5 with TRBJ1-1; D perhaps matches TRBD1 (6 bases). Germline assignment: CDR1 MNHEY and CDR2 SVGAGI. The ends were cut back, 6 bases at V and 2 bases at J, with 13 bases in the middle. This CDR3 is built from 14 residues.

DNA for the CDR3: TGCGCCAGCAGCTCAGCAGGGTGGGACACTGAAGCTTTCTTT. Translating gives CASSSAGWDTEAFF. The chain uses TRBV5-1 and TRBJ1-1, with D possibly being TRBD1 (5 bases). Germline V gene data show CDR1 as SGHRS and CDR2 as YFSETQ. The CDR3 sequence is 14 residues long. Trimming left V 3 bases short and J 3 bases short, with 12 bases between.

The V call is TRBV5-4, the J call TRBJ1-1, with D possibly TRBD1 on 6 matching bases. The germline V and J ends were trimmed by 0 bases and 1 base, with 10 bases remaining between them. The V gene's germline CDR1 is SGHNT and CDR2 YYREEE (reference sequence). The CDR3 covers 15 residues. Written as DNA, the CDR3 is TGTGCCAGCAGCTTGGCCAGGGGCTCGAACACTGAAGCTTTCTTT. It translates to CASSLARGSNTEAFF.